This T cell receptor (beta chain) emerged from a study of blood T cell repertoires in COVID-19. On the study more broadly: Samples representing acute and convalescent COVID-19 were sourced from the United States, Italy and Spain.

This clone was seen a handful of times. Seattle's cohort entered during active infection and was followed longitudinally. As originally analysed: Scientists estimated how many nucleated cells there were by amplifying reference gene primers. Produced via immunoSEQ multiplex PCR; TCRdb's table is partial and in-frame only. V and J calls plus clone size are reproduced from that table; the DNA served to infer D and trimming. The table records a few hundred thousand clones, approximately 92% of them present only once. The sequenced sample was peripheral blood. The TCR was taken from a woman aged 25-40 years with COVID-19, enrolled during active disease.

CDR3 bases: TGTGCCTGGATTGGAGGGACTGAAGCTTTCTTT. Translating it yields CAWIGGTEAFF. This chain links TRBV30 with TRBJ1-1; no clear D gene. Germline lookup yields CDR1 GTSNPN and CDR2 SVGIG (reference sequence). This CDR3 contains 11 residues. Trimming took off 4 bases at V and 5 bases at J, with 8 bases between the two ends.